Shown below are 29 T cell receptor beta chains from a single sample sequenced in a study of sequential checkpoint blockade in melanoma (dated by TCRdb to between 2019 and 2020). What this sample's treatment or condition label stands for: randomized to nivolumab then ipilimumab (arm A) or the reverse (arm B). Library prep was done by the immunoSEQ multiplex PCR assay. TCRdb carries this immuneACCESS record with in-frame sequences only. Its versions omit some clonotypes, under half of them owing to an unresolved V gene in the studies checked, with the rest unexplained. The table for this sample lists 10,000 or so clones; 60% to 75% of them were counted only once. 11% to 15% of the sample is held by the ten biggest clonotypes. Material: CD8+ T cells sorted from blood (inferred from file names), obtained from a patient given nivolumab and ipilimumab in sequence. These receptors were collected from a human donor with melanoma.

The chain carries TRBV4-2 and TRBJ1-1; D remains ambiguous. Trimming left V 0 bases short and J 11 bases short, with 16 bases between. The germline V gene has CDR1 LGHNA and CDR2 YNFKEQ. The CDR3 contains 14 residues. The CDR3 sequence: CASSQDRRGSGAFF. The CDR3, as DNA: TGTGCCAGCAGCCAAGATAGGAGAGGCAGTGGCGCTTTCTTT.

The chain recombines TRBV7-9 with TRBJ2-1; D unclear. CDR1 is SEHNR, CDR2 FQNEAQ, per germline (reference sequence). The CDR3 spans 13 residues. V was clipped by 3 bases and J by 6 bases, with 9 bases between them. The CDR3: CASSFSESNEQFF. CDR3 nucleotides: TGTGCCAGCAGCTTTTCTGAGAGCAATGAGCAGTTCTTC.

The J gene is TRBJ2-7, the V gene TRBV4-1; 8 bases are a match to TRBD2. Germline-derived CDR1 and CDR2 are MGHRA and YSYEKL. J gave up 4 bases and V 4 bases, and 9 bases lay outside the gene matches. This CDR3 is built from 15 residues. The CDR3 sequence: CASSLSGASGYEQYF. For the CDR3, the DNA is TGCGCCAGCAGCCTAAGTGGGGCTAGCGGGTACGAGCAGTACTTC.

This chain joins TRBV27 and TRBJ2-7; weak D call: TRBD1 (6 bases). V was trimmed by 5 bases and J by 2 bases, leaving 10 bases between them. The length of the CDR3 is 13 residues. Germline V CDR1 and CDR2: MNHEY, SMNVEV (reference sequence). CDR3 protein: CASSRDTAYEQYV. Here the CDR3 DNA reads TGTGCCAGCAGTAGGGACACCGCCTACGAGCAGTACGTC.

The chain links TRBV6-1 to TRBJ2-1, with a possible D match to TRBD2 (6 bases). The CDR3 spans 16 residues. V shed 1 base and J shed 2 bases, with 12 bases lying between them. Germline CDR1 MNHNS, CDR2 SASEGT. The CDR3 DNA sequence: TGTGCCAGCAGTGAAGAGGGAGGCTCCCCCTACAATGAGCAGTTCTTC. This encodes CASSEEGGSPYNEQFF.

In this sample, this clone turned up once. Written as DNA, the CDR3 is TGTGCCAGCAGCTCGGGACTATCCTACGAGCAGTACTTC. The encoded protein is CASSSGLSYEQYF. The rearrangement joins TRBV7-9 to TRBJ2-5; 7 bases fit TRBD2. The DNA matches TRBJ2-7 better at its end, which makes the J call doubtful. The CDR3 consists of 13 residues. The germline gives CDR1 SEHNR, CDR2 FQNEAQ (reference sequence).

The chain combines TRBV7-9 with TRBJ2-7, with D possibly being TRBD2 (6 bases). CDR1 is SEHNR, CDR2 FQNEAQ, per germline (reference sequence). V lost 3 bases, J lost 0 bases, and 15 bases lay in between. The length of the CDR3 is 16 residues. CDR3 in DNA: TGTGCCAGCAGCTTCCGCCTGGCGGGGAGCTCCTACGAGCAGTACTTC. Translation: CASSFRLAGSSYEQYF.

This clone was seen only once. The CDR3 spells CASSDSTSGGHNEQFF. CDR3 sequence (DNA): TGTGCCAGCAGTGACTCGACTAGCGGGGGCCACAATGAGCAGTTCTTC. The gene calls are TRBV6-4 and TRBJ2-1; 12 bases map to TRBD2. The CDR3 loop spans 16 amino acids. The trim removed 0 bases at V and 5 bases at J, leaving 2 bases unmatched. Germline V gene sequence: CDR1 MRHNA, CDR2 SNTAGT.

The V call is TRBV7-6, the J call TRBJ2-1, with a weak D call TRBD2 (6 bases). V lost 3 bases and J 6 bases, leaving 12 bases between the germline ends. Looked up from germline, CDR1 is SGHVS and CDR2 is FNYEAQ. This CDR3 region has 14 residues. The CDR3 nucleotides are TGTGCCAGCAGCTTGAGTGTCGGGGGCAATGAGCAGTTCTTC. It encodes CASSLSVGGNEQFF. Complete variable domain (other parts from reference TRBV7-6 and TRBJ2-1): GAGVSQSPRYKVTKRGQDVALRCDPISGHVSLYWYRQALGQGPEFLTYFNYEAQQDKSGLPNDRFSAERPEGSISTLTIQRTEQRDSAMYRCASSLSVGGNEQFFGPGTRLTVL.

The chain employs TRBV25-1 and TRBJ2-7, with D possibly being TRBD2 (6 bases). V was pared by 3 bases and J by 2 bases, with 8 bases between. The CDR3 is made up of 13 amino acids. Per germline, CDR1 MGHDK and CDR2 SYGVNS. The chain's CDR3 is CASSEGLPYEQYF. The CDR3 bases are TGTGCCAGCAGTGAGGGACTTCCCTACGAGCAGTACTTC.

The V and J genes are TRBV7-9 and TRBJ1-1; D is ambiguous. Germline assignment: CDR1 SEHNR and CDR2 FQNEAQ (reference sequence). The CDR3 has 14 residues. V was pared by 1 base and J by 4 bases, with 10 bases between. The CDR3 DNA sequence: TGTGCCAGCAGCTTAGTAGGGCGGGGCACTGAAGCTTTCTTT. Its translation: CASSLVGRGTEAFF. Full variable domain (remainder filled in from reference TRBV7-9 and TRBJ1-1): DTGVSQNPRHKITKRGQNVTFRCDPISEHNRLYWYRQTLGQGPEFLTYFQNEAQLEKSRLLSDRFSAERPKGSFSTLEIQRTEQGDSAMYLCASSLVGRGTEAFFGQGTRLTVV.

Of note for this clone: The junction does not match germline at one end; this may be a read error. The chain carries TRBV5-1 and TRBJ1-1, with D possibly TRBD1 on 6 matching bases. Per the germline V gene, CDR1 is SGHRS and CDR2 is YFSETQ. CDR3 length equals 14 residues. CDR3 protein: CASSLGGGNPEAFF. CDR3 bases: TGCGCCAGCAGCCTAGGGGGAGGGAACCCTGAAGCTTTCTTT. Looking up the rest from reference TRBV5-1 and TRBJ1-1 gives the full variable domain: KAGVTQTPRYLIKTRGQQVTLSCSPISGHRSVSWYQQTPGQGLQFLFEYFSETQRNKGNFPGRFSGRQFSNSRSEMNVSTLELGDSALYLCASSLGGGNPEAFFGQGTRLTVV.

This rearrangement joins TRBV10-3 to TRBJ1-2; TRBD1 matches 9 bases. The ends lost 4 bases at V and 3 bases at J; junction bases unmatched: 3. The CDR3 consists of 14 residues. CDR1 ENHRY and CDR2 SYGVKD come from the germline V gene. CDR3 region: CAISGDREDYGYTF. In DNA form, the CDR3 reads TGTGCCATCAGTGGGGACAGGGAAGACTATGGCTACACCTTC.

This chain connects TRBV27 to TRBJ2-2, with 10 bases identical to TRBD2. Trimming at V came to 0 bases and at J to 7 bases, leaving 2 bases not matched to a gene. The CDR3 runs to 15 residues. The germline V gene has CDR1 MNHEY and CDR2 SMNVEV (reference sequence). The CDR3 spells CASSLSASGSGELFF. In DNA, the CDR3 is TGTGCCAGCAGTTTATCCGCTAGCGGGAGCGGGGAGCTGTTTTTT.

The chain couples TRBV15 to TRBJ1-5; a weak D match, TRBD1 (6 bases). CDR3 length: 14 amino acids. The V gene lost 8 bases and the J gene lost 7 bases, with 18 bases spanning the gap. The germline V gene encodes CDR1 LNHNV and CDR2 YYDKDF (reference sequence). CDR3 coding DNA: TGTGCCACCGGGGATGAGGGGGGGGGACAGCCCCAGCATTTT. This codes for CATGDEGGGQPQHF.

J is TRBJ2-7 and V is TRBV4-1, with a weak D call TRBD1 (6 bases). Trimming took 4 bases from V and 2 from J, leaving 15 bases between them. The V gene's germline CDR1 is MGHRA and CDR2 YSYEKL. This CDR3 comprises 15 residues. As DNA, the CDR3 is TGCGCCAGCAGCCCCAGGGGAGACGTGACCTACGAGCAGTACTTC. It encodes CASSPRGDVTYEQYF.

This chain joins TRBV11-2 and TRBJ2-7, with D tentatively TRBD1 (5 bases). Germline V CDR1 and CDR2: SGHAT, FQNNGV. V was trimmed by 1 base and J by 1 base, leaving 8 bases between them. CDR3 length equals 14 residues. This CDR3 is CASSLVKGSYEQYV. CDR3 nucleotides: TGTGCCAGCAGCTTAGTAAAGGGGTCCTACGAGCAGTACGTC.

The V and J genes are TRBV6-6 and TRBJ2-7; no firm D call. The CDR3 covers 11 residues. V was pared by 4 bases and J by 6 bases, with 7 bases between. Germline lookup yields CDR1 MNHNY and CDR2 SVGAGI (reference sequence). This chain's CDR3 is CASSSTGEQYF. DNA for the CDR3: TGTGCCAGCAGTTCTACGGGCGAGCAGTACTTC.

This clone showed up just a few times. The chain joins TRBV7-9 to TRBJ1-1; D possibly corresponds to TRBD1 (6 bases). The CDR3 is made up of 15 amino acids. V was cut by 4 bases and J by 5 bases, with 17 bases left in between. Germline-derived CDR1 and CDR2 are SEHNR and FQNEAQ (reference sequence). Here the CDR3 reads CASSSPTTGLTEAFF. The CDR3 nucleotides are TGTGCCAGCAGCTCCCCCACAACAGGGCTGACTGAAGCTTTCTTT.

V usage is TRBV4-1 and J usage is TRBJ1-1, with 7 bases matching TRBD1. This CDR3 spans 15 amino acids. After removal of 4 bases from V and 1 base from J, the junction contained 6 bases not matched to a gene. CDR1 and CDR2 (germline): MGHRA, YSYEKL. The CDR3 spells CASSPTGPENTEAFF. CDR3 bases: TGCGCCAGCAGCCCGACAGGGCCGGAGAACACTGAAGCTTTCTTT.

In its sample, this clone was seen once. The chain combines TRBV29-1 with TRBJ1-1, with TRBD1 as a possible D gene (5 bases). V was shortened by 7 bases and J by 3 bases, with 12 bases between the two germline ends. The CDR3 consists of 12 residues. Germline V gene sequence: CDR1 SQVTM, CDR2 ANQGSEA. In DNA, the CDR3 is TGCAGCGGCCGCGGGGGGGACACTGAAGCTTTCTTT. This gives the protein CSGRGGDTEAFF.

The chain links TRBV19 to TRBJ2-2; 10 positions match TRBD1. The V segment lost 3 bases and the J segment 0 bases; nucleotides outside the gene matches: 7. The germline V gene has CDR1 LNHDA and CDR2 SQIVND (reference sequence). CDR3 length: 18 amino acids. CDR3 region: CASSILSGTGANTGELFF. DNA for the CDR3: TGTGCCAGTAGTATCCTGAGCGGGACAGGGGCGAACACCGGGGAGCTGTTTTTT.

The rearrangement links TRBV5-1 to TRBJ2-7; 8 nucleotides line up with TRBD1. Germline assignment: CDR1 SGHRS and CDR2 YFSETQ. With V trimmed by 3 bases and J by 3 bases, 5 bases remained unmatched. This CDR3 is 14 amino acids long. The CDR3 bases are TGCGCCAGCAGCTCAGGACAGGGCATCTACGAGCAGTACTTC. Its translation is CASSSGQGIYEQYF.

The rearrangement joins TRBV28 to TRBJ1-2; possibly TRBD1 for D (6 bases). CDR3 length: 14 residues. V was trimmed by 7 bases and J by 4 bases, leaving 16 bases between them. From germline, CDR1 is MDHEN and CDR2 SYDVKM. The CDR3 protein is CASTPRTASYGYTF. CDR3 DNA sequence: TGTGCCAGCACTCCTAGGACAGCCAGCTATGGCTACACCTTC.

This clone was seen once. The chain carries TRBV6-5 and TRBJ2-2, with a weak D call TRBD1 (6 bases). Germline CDR1 is MNHEY and CDR2 is SVGAGI. The CDR3 covers 16 residues. V lost 1 base, J lost 6 bases, and 15 bases lay in between. The CDR3 protein is CASSYLVGAPPGELFF. The CDR3 nucleotides are TGTGCCAGCAGTTACTTAGTGGGGGCCCCCCCCGGGGAGCTGTTTTTT.

V and J are TRBV7-9 and TRBJ2-3, with D perhaps TRBD2 (5 bases). The CDR3 totals 13 residues. V was clipped by 0 bases and J by 5 bases, with 6 bases between them. Germline V gives CDR1 SEHNR, CDR2 FQNEAQ (reference sequence). This CDR3 reads CASSLAGRDTQYF. In DNA, the CDR3 is TGTGCCAGCAGCTTAGCAGGGAGAGATACGCAGTATTTT.

The rearrangement links TRBV5-6 to TRBJ1-4; the match to TRBD1 covers 7 bases. The CDR3 loop spans 17 amino acids. CDR1 is SGHDT, CDR2 YYEEEE, per germline. The J segment lost 0 bases and the V segment lost 3 bases, leaving 8 bases of the junction unmatched. CDR3 coding DNA: TGTGCCAGCAGCTCTTGGACAGGCTTTGCAACTAATGAAAAACTGTTTTTT. It codes for CASSSWTGFATNEKLFF.

This clone was seen only once. The chain links TRBV6-5 to TRBJ1-1; D might be TRBD1 (6 bases). The germline V gene encodes CDR1 MNHEY and CDR2 SVGAGI. V shed 3 bases and J shed 5 bases, with 10 bases lying between them. The CDR3 is 13 residues long. CDR3 region: CASSYGRGTEAFF. The CDR3 DNA reads TGTGCCAGCAGTTATGGCAGGGGAACTGAAGCTTTCTTT.

This chain uses TRBV7-7 with TRBJ2-1, with TRBD1 matching over 8 bases. V lost 4 bases to trimming and J lost 3 bases; unmatched junction nucleotides: 8. CDR1 and CDR2 (germline): SSHAT, FNYEAQ (reference sequence). This CDR3 has 16 residues. The CDR3 DNA reads TGTGCCAGCAGCTCTGGGACAGGCCGATTCTACAATGAGCAGTTCTTC. Translating it yields CASSSGTGRFYNEQFF.